The rows below give T cell receptor beta chains drawn from one sample of a study of PD-L1 blockade in urothelial cancer. Assay: immunoSEQ multiplex PCR; the TCRdb copy retains only in-frame clones and omits some. Among roughly 100,000 clones listed, 70% to 90% were seen once. This specimen consisted of PBMCs, obtained around atezolizumab (anti-PD-L1) treatment. These receptors all come from a woman older than 75 with urothelial cancer. CDR3s include the opening cysteine and the closing phenylalanine or tryptophan. The D gene is left open where the match is weak. Some rows have no size entry. The others give once, few or many, or a class for an expanded clone.

v_gene: TRBV29-1
d_gene: TRBD2
j_gene: TRBJ2-5
abundance: -
CDR3nt: TGCAGCGTTGCCAGGGGGACTAGCGGGAGTCGGGAGACCCAGTACTTC
CDR3aa: CSVARGTSGSRETQYF

v_gene: TRBV28
d_gene: TRBD1
j_gene: TRBJ2-5
abundance: -
CDR3nt: TGTGCCAGCAGTCTGGGACAGCATGAAGATAGGACCCAGTACTTC
CDR3aa: CASSLGQHEDRTQYF

v_gene: TRBV7-6
d_gene: -
j_gene: TRBJ2-7
abundance: once
CDR3nt: TGTGCCAGCAGCTTAGCCGCTAAGGACATCTACGAGCAGTACTTC
CDR3aa: CASSLAAKDIYEQYF

v_gene: TRBV5-1
d_gene: TRBD1
j_gene: TRBJ1-2
abundance: -
CDR3nt: TGCGCCAGCAGCTTGGCAGGGGGCCCGGACTATGGCTACACCTTC
CDR3aa: CASSLAGGPDYGYTF

v_gene: TRBV28
d_gene: TRBD2
j_gene: TRBJ2-3
abundance: -
CDR3nt: TGTGCCAGCAGCTCTATCCTTATCCAACTAGCGGAACTATACACAGATACGCAGTATTTT
CDR3aa: CASSSILIQLAELYTDTQYF

v_gene: TRBV5-6
d_gene: TRBD1
j_gene: TRBJ1-1
abundance: few
CDR3nt: TGTGCCAGCAGCCCGAGACAGGGGGGTCGGACTGAAGCTTTCTTT
CDR3aa: CASSPRQGGRTEAFF

v_gene: TRBV19
d_gene: TRBD2
j_gene: TRBJ2-7
abundance: -
CDR3nt: TGTGCCAGTAGTATCATAGCGGGAGCCTTCTCCTACGAGCAGTACTTC
CDR3aa: CASSIIAGAFSYEQYF

v_gene: TRBV11-3
d_gene: TRBD2
j_gene: TRBJ2-3
abundance: -
CDR3nt: TGTGCCAGCAGCTTTGGTAGCGGGAGCAGCACAGATACGCAGTATTTT
CDR3aa: CASSFGSGSSTDTQYF

v_gene: TRBV7-9
d_gene: TRBD1
j_gene: TRBJ1-2
abundance: -
CDR3nt: TGTGCCAGCAGCCCCGGGACAGGGGGCTATGGCTACACCTTC
CDR3aa: CASSPGTGGYGYTF

v_gene: TRBV6-5
d_gene: -
j_gene: TRBJ2-1
abundance: once
CDR3nt: TGTGCCAGTTCCACAACAGCCTACAATGAGCAGTTCTTC
CDR3aa: CASSTTAYNEQFF

v_gene: TRBV9
d_gene: TRBD2
j_gene: TRBJ2-3
abundance: -
CDR3nt: TGTGCCAGCAGTGCTACTAGCGGCCCCCCCACAGATACGCAGTATTTT
CDR3aa: CASSATSGPPTDTQYF

v_gene: TRBV5-1
d_gene: TRBD2
j_gene: TRBJ2-1
abundance: -
CDR3nt: TGCGCCAGCAGGGGAGCTAGCGGGAGGGCGGATGAGCAGTTCTTC
CDR3aa: CASRGASGRADEQFF

v_gene: TRBV28
d_gene: TRBD2
j_gene: TRBJ2-1
abundance: -
CDR3nt: TGTGCCAGCAGTTTAGGGATCCTAGCGGGAGGACGTGAGCAGTTCTTC
CDR3aa: CASSLGILAGGREQFF

v_gene: TRBV15
d_gene: -
j_gene: TRBJ2-2
abundance: -
CDR3nt: TGTGCCACCAGCAAAGGCGACCGGGGGCTGTTTTTT
CDR3aa: CATSKGDRGLFF

v_gene: TRBV5-4
d_gene: TRBD2
j_gene: TRBJ2-1
abundance: -
CDR3nt: TGTGCCAGCAGCTCCCGAGCGGGAGTAGGGTACAATGAGCAGTTCTTC
CDR3aa: CASSSRAGVGYNEQFF

v_gene: TRBV19
d_gene: TRBD2
j_gene: TRBJ2-5
abundance: -
CDR3nt: TGTGCCAGTAGCGTTCTAGCGGGAGTCGGGGAGACCCAGTACTTC
CDR3aa: CASSVLAGVGETQYF

v_gene: TRBV23-1
d_gene: TRBD2
j_gene: TRBJ2-3
abundance: once
CDR3nt: TGCGCCAGCAGTCAGGGGGGGACTAGCGGGACGTATACGCAGTATTTT
CDR3aa: CASSQGGTSGTYTQYF

v_gene: TRBV19
d_gene: TRBD2
j_gene: TRBJ2-1
abundance: -
CDR3nt: TGTGCCAGTAGTCCTACTAGCGCCAATGAGCAGTTCTTC
CDR3aa: CASSPTSANEQFF

v_gene: TRBV4-1
d_gene: -
j_gene: TRBJ2-7
abundance: -
CDR3nt: TGCGCCAGCAGCCAAGCGGGTTACGAGCAGTACTTC
CDR3aa: CASSQAGYEQYF

v_gene: TRBV7-6
d_gene: -
j_gene: TRBJ1-2
abundance: -
CDR3nt: TGTGCCAGCAGCTCAACCGCAGGGTCCCCCTTAGGCACCTTC
CDR3aa: CASSSTAGSPLGTF

v_gene: TRBV9
d_gene: TRBD2
j_gene: TRBJ2-3
abundance: once
CDR3nt: TGTGCCAGCAGCCCCCGGGGGGTAGCGGGGGCGGTTGGCACAGATACGCAGTATTTT
CDR3aa: CASSPRGVAGAVGTDTQYF

v_gene: TRBV10-1
d_gene: TRBD2
j_gene: TRBJ2-7
abundance: -
CDR3nt: TGCGCCAGCAGTGAATCCGGGAGGGCCTACGAGCAGTACTTC
CDR3aa: CASSESGRAYEQYF

v_gene: TRBV19
d_gene: -
j_gene: TRBJ2-3
abundance: -
CDR3nt: TGTGCCAGTAGTATAGTCCAGGGGATCACAGATACGCAGTATTTT
CDR3aa: CASSIVQGITDTQYF